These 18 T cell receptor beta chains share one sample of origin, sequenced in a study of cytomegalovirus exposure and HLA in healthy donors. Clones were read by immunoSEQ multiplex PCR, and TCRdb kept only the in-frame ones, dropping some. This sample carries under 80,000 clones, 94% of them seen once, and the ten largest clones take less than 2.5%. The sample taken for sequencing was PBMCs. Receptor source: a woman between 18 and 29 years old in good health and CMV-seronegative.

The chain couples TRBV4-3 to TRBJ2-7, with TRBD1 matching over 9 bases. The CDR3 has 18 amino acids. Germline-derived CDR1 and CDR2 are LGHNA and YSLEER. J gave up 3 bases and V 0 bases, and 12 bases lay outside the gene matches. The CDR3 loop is CASSQDPSWGQGNYEQYF. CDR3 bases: TGCGCCAGCAGCCAAGATCCGTCATGGGGACAGGGTAACTACGAGCAGTACTTC.

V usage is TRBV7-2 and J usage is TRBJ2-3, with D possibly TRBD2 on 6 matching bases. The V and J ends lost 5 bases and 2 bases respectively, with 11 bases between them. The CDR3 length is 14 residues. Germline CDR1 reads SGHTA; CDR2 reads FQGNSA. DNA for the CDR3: TGTGCCAGCAGCCCTAGGACTAACACAGATACGCAGTATTTT. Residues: CASSPRTNTDTQYF.

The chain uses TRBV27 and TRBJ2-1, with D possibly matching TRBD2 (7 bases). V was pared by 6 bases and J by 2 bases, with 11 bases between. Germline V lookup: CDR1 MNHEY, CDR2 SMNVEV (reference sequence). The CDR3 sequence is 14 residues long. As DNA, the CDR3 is TGTGCCAGCAGCCGGGGGGCGACCTACAATGAGCAGTTCTTC. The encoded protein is CASSRGATYNEQFF.

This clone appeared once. The CDR3 protein is CASSLEGLGGDTQYF. The CDR3 coding sequence is TGTGCCAGCAGCTTGGAAGGACTAGGGGGGGATACGCAGTATTTT. The chain couples TRBV5-4 to TRBJ2-3, with D tentatively TRBD2 (7 bases). V lost 0 bases to trimming and J lost 6 bases, with 14 bases between them. The CDR3 consists of 15 residues. The V gene's germline CDR1 is SGHNT and CDR2 YYREEE (reference sequence).

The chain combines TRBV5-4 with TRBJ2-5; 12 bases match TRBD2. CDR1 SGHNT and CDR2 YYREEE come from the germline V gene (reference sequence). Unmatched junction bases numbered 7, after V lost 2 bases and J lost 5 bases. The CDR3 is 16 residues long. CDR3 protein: CASSLKTSGGVETQYF. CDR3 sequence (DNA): TGTGCCAGCAGCTTAAAGACTAGCGGGGGTGTGGAGACCCAGTACTTC.

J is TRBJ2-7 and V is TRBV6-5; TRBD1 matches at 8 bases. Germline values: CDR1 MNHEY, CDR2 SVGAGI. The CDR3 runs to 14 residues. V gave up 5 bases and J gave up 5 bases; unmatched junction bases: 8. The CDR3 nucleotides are TGTGCCAGCAGTATCCGGGACAGGTCTGACGAGCAGTACTTC. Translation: CASSIRDRSDEQYF.

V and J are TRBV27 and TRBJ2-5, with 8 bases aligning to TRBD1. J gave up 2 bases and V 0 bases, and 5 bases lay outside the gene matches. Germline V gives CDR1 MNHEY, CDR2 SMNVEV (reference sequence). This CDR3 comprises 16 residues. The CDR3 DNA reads TGTGCCAGCAGTTTATCCCCAGGGGGCTCTCAAGAGACCCAGTACTTC. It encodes CASSLSPGGSQETQYF.

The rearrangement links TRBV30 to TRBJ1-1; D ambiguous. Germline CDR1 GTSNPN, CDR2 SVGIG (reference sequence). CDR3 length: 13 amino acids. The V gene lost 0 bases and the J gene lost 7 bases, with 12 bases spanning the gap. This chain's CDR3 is CAWSVRGISEAFF. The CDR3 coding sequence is TGTGCCTGGAGTGTTCGGGGTATCAGTGAAGCTTTCTTT.

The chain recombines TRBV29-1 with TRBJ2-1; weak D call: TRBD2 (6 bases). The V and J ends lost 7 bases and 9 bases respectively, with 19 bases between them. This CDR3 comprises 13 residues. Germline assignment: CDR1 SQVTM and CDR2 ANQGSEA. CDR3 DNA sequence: TGCAGCGCCCGGGACTCTTACCCCGGTGAGCAGTTCTTC. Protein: CSARDSYPGEQFF.

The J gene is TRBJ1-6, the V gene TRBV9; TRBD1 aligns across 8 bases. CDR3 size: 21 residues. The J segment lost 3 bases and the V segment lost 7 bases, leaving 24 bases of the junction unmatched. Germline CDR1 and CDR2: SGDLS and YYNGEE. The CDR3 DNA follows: TGTGCCAGCCCCTATAAAGGGCCCAGGGGGCCATATAAAATCTATAATTCACCCCTCCACTTT. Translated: CASPYKGPRGPYKIYNSPLHF.

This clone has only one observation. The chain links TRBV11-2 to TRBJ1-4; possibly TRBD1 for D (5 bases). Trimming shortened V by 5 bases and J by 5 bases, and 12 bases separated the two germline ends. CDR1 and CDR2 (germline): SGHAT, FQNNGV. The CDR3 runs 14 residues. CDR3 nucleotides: TGTGCCAGCAGCGCAACACGACAGAATGAAAAACTGTTTTTT. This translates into CASSATRQNEKLFF.

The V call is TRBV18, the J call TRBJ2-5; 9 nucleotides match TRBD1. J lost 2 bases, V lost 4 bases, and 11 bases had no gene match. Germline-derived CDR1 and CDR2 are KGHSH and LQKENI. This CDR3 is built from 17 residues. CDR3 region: CASSRDRANLGQETQYF. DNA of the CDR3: TGTGCCAGCTCACGGGACAGGGCGAATCTAGGGCAAGAGACCCAGTACTTC.

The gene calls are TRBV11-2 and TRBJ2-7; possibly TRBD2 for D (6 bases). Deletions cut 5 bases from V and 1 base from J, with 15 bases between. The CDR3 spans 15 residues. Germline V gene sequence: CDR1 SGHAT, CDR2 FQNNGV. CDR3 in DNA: TGTGCCAGCAGCCAAGGAGGGATTAGGTCCTACGAGCAGTACTTC. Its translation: CASSQGGIRSYEQYF.

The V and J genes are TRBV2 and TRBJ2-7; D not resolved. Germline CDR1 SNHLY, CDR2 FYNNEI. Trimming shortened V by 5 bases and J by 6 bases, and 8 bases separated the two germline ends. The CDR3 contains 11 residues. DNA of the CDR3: TGTGCCAGCAGTACTTACCCCGAGCAGTACTTC. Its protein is CASSTYPEQYF.

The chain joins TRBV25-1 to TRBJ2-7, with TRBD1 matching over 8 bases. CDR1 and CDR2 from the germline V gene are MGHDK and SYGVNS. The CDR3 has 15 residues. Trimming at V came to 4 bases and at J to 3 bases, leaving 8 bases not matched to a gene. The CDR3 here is CASSVRGTGYYEQYF. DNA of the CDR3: TGTGCCAGCAGTGTCCGAGGGACAGGATACTACGAGCAGTACTTC.

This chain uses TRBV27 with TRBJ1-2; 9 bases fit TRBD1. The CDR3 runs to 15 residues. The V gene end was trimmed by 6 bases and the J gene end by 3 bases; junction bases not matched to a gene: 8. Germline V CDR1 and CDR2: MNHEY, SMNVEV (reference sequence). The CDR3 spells CASRPRTGVDYGYTF. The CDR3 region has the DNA TGTGCCAGCAGACCCAGGACAGGGGTTGACTATGGCTACACCTTC.

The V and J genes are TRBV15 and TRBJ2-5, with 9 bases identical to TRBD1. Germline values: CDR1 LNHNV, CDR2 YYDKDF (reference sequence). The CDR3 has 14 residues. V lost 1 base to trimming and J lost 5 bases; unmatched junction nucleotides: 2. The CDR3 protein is CATSRVDRGETQYF. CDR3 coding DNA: TGTGCCACCAGCAGAGTTGACAGGGGGGAGACCCAGTACTTC.

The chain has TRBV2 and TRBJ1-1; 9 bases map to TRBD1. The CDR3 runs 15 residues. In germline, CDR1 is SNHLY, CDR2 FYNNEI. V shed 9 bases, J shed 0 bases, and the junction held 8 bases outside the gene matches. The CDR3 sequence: CAREQGARMNTEAFF. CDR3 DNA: TGTGCCAGGGAACAGGGGGCGCGGATGAACACTGAAGCTTTCTTT.